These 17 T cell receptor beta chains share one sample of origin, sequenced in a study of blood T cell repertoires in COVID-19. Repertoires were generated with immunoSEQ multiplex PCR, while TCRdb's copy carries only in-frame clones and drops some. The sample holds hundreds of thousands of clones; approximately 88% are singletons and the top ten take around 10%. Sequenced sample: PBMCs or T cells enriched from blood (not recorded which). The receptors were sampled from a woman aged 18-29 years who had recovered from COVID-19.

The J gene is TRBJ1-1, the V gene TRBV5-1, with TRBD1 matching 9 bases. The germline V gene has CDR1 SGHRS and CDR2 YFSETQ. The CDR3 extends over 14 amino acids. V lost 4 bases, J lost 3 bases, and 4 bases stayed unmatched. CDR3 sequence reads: CASSLTGGDTEAFF. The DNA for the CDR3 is TGCGCCAGCAGCCTGACAGGGGGGGACACTGAAGCTTTCTTT.

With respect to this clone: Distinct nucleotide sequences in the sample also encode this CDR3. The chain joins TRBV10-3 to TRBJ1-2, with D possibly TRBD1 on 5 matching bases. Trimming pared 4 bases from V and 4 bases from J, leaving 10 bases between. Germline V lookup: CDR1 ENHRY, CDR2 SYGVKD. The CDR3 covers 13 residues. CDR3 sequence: CAISAGTGYGYTF. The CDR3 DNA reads TGTGCCATCAGTGCGGGGACTGGCTATGGCTACACCTTC.

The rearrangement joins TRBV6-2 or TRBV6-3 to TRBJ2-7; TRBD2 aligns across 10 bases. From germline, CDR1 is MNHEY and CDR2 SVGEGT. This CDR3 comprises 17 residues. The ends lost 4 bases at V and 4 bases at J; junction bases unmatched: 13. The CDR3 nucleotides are TGTGCCAGCAGTTCGGGACTCCCTCGGACTAGCGGTTACGAGCAGTACTTC. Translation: CASSSGLPRTSGYEQYF.

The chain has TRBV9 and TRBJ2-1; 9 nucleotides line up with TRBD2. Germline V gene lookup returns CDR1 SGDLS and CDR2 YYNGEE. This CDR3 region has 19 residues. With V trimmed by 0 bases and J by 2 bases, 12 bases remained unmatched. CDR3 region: CASSVVPQLAGEAYNEQFF. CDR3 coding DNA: TGTGCCAGCAGCGTAGTTCCCCAGTTAGCGGGGGAAGCCTACAATGAGCAGTTCTTC.

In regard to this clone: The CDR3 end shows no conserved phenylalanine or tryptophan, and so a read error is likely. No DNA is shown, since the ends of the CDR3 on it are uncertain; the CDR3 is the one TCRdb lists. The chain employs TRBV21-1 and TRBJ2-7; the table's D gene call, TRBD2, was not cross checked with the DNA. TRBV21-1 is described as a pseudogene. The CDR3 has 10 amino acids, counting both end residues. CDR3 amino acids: CASSTRGRLL.

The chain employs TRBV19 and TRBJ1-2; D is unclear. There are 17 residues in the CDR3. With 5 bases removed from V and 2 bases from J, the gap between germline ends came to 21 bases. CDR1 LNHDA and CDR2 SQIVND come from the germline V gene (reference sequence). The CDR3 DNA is TGTGCCAGTAGTCTAAGACACCTCCAGGCCGTCAACTATGGCTACACCTTC. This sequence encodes CASSLRHLQAVNYGYTF. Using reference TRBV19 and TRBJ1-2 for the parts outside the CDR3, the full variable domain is DGGITQSPKYLFRKEGQNVTLSCEQNLNHDAMYWYRQDPGQGLRLIYYSQIVNDFQKGDIAEGYSVSREKKESFPLTVTSAQKNPTAFYLCASSLRHLQAVNYGYTFGSGTRLTVV.

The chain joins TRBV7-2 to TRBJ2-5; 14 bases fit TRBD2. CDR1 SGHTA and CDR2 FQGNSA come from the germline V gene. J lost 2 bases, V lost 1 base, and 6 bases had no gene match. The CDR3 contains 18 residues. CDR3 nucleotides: TGTGCCAGCAGCTTAGGGACTAGCGGGGGGCGATTACAAGAGACCCAGTACTTC. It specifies CASSLGTSGGRLQETQYF.

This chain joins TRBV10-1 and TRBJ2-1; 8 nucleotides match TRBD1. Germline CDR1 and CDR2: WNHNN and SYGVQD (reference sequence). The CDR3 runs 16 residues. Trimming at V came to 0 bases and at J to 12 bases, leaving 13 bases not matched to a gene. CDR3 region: CASSESGTGPQRGQFF. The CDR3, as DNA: TGCGCCAGCAGTGAGTCCGGGACAGGCCCACAGCGCGGGCAGTTCTTC.

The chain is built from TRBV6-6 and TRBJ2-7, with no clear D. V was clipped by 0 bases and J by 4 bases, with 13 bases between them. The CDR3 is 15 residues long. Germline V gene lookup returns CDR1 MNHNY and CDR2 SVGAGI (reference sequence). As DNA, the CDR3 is TGTGCCAGCAGTTACTCGAGGCCATTGAATTACGAGCAGTACTTC. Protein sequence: CASSYSRPLNYEQYF.

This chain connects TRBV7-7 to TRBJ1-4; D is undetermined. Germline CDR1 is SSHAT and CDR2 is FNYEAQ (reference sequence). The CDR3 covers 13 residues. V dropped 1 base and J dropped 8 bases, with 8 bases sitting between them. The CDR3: CASSLELGEKLFF. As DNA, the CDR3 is TGTGCCAGCAGCTTAGAACTAGGGGAAAAACTGTTTTTT. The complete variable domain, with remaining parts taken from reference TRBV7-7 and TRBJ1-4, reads GAGVSQSPRYKVTKRGQDVTLRCDPISSHATLYWYQQALGQGPEFLTYFNYEAQPDKSGLPSDRFSAERPEGSISTLTIQRTEQRDSAMYRCASSLELGEKLFFGSGTQLSVL.

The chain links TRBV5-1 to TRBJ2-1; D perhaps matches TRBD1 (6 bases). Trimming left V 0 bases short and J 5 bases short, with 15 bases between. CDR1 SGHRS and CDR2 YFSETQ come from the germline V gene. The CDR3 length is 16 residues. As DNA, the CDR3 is TGCGCCAGCAGCTTGGTCCTGAGGACAGAGAACAATGAGCAGTTCTTC. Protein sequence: CASSLVLRTENNEQFF.

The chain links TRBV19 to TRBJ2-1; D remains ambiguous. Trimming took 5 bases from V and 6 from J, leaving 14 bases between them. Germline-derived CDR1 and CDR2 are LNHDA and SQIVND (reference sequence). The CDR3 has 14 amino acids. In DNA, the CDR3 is TGTGCCAGTAGTGTGACGGTAGCCGGCAATGAGCAGTTCTTC. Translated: CASSVTVAGNEQFF. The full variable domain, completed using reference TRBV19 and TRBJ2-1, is DGGITQSPKYLFRKEGQNVTLSCEQNLNHDAMYWYRQDPGQGLRLIYYSQIVNDFQKGDIAEGYSVSREKKESFPLTVTSAQKNPTAFYLCASSVTVAGNEQFFGPGTRLTVL.

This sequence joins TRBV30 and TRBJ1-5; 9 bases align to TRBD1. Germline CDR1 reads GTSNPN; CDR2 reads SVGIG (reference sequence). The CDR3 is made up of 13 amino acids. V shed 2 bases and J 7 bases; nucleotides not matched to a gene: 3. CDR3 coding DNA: TGTGCCTGGAGTACCGGGACAGGGCAGCCCCAGCATTTT. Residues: CAWSTGTGQPQHF.

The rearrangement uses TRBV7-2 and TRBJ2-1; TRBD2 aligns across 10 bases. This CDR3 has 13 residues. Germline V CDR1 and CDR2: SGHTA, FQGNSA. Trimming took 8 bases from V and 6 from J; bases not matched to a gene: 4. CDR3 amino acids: CASGLAEINEQFF. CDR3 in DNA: TGTGCCAGCGGACTAGCGGAAATCAATGAGCAGTTCTTC. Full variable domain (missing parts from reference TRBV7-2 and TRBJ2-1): GAGVSQSPSNKVTEKGKDVELRCDPISGHTALYWYRQSLGQGLEFLIYFQGNSAPDKSGLPSDRFSAERTGGSVSTLTIQRTQQEDSAVYLCASGLAEINEQFFGPGTRLTVL.

The CDR3: CSVDEVTEDEQFF. DNA of the CDR3: TGCAGCGTTGACGAGGTAACGGAGGATGAGCAGTTCTTC. The genes are TRBV29-1 and TRBJ2-1; TRBD2 is a possible D gene (5 bases). This CDR3 comprises 13 residues. V shed 3 bases and J shed 8 bases, with 14 bases lying between them. Germline CDR1 and CDR2: SQVTM and ANQGSEA.

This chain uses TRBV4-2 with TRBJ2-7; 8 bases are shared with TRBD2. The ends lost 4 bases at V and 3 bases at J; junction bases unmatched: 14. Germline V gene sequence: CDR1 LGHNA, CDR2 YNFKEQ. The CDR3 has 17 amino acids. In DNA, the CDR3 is TGTGCCAGCAGCCGGGAGGGAGCGGGGGTCCATCTCTACGAGCAGTACTTC. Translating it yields CASSREGAGVHLYEQYF.

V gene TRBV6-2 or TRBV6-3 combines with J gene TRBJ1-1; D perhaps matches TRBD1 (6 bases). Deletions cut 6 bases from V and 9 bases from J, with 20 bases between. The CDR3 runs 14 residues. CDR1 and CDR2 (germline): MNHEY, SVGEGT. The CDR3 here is CASSNSQGTHQAFF. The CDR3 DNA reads TGTGCCAGCAGCAATTCCCAGGGGACCCACCAAGCTTTCTTT.